Shown below are 14 T cell receptor beta chains from a single sample sequenced in a study of T cell responses to AZD1222 COVID-19 vaccine. Profiled with immunoSEQ multiplex PCR; TCRdb holds only in-frame clones, not every one. The data contain 140,000 or so clones, about 88% of them singletons. The sequencing here drew on peripheral blood, taken on day 0 of AZD1222 vaccination. Every receptor here comes from an adult in good health.

The rearrangement joins TRBV6-1 to TRBJ1-2, with 9 bases matching TRBD1. Germline V CDR1 and CDR2: MNHNS, SASEGT. The CDR3 spans 14 residues. The J segment lost 4 bases and the V segment lost 3 bases, leaving 3 bases of the junction unmatched. CDR3 coding DNA: TGTGCCAGCAGTGACGGGACAGGGATCTATGGCTACACCTTC. This gives the protein CASSDGTGIYGYTF.

In its sample, this clone was seen once. CDR3 amino acids: CASSRSGGRAGGPWAEQFF. The CDR3 DNA is TGTGCCAGCAGCCGATCAGGGGGCCGAGCGGGAGGCCCATGGGCTGAGCAGTTCTTC. The J gene is TRBJ2-1, the V gene TRBV9; a possible D gene is TRBD2 (9 bases). Trimming stripped 4 bases from V and 9 bases from J, with 32 bases between. The CDR3 is 19 amino acids. Germline assignment: CDR1 SGDLS and CDR2 YYNGEE.

The V gene is TRBV14, the J gene TRBJ2-7; no reliable D call. From germline, CDR1 is SGHDN and CDR2 FVKESK. This CDR3 is 15 amino acids long. Trimming cost V 4 bases and J 2 bases, with 15 bases left between them. The CDR3 reads CASSPFTADPYEQYF. CDR3 sequence (DNA): TGTGCCAGCAGCCCGTTCACGGCGGACCCCTACGAGCAGTACTTC.

The rearrangement joins TRBV10-1 to TRBJ1-5; D is unclear. Trimming pared 7 bases from V and 2 bases from J, leaving 9 bases between. From germline, CDR1 is WNHNN and CDR2 SYGVQD (reference sequence). CDR3 length equals 13 residues. The CDR3 region has the DNA TGCGCCAGCAAGTCTGGCGGCAATCAGCCCCAGCATTTT. It codes for CASKSGGNQPQHF.

V and J are TRBV25-1 and TRBJ2-7, with TRBD1 matching over 9 bases. Germline V gene data show CDR1 as MGHDK and CDR2 as SYGVNS. CDR3 size: 11 residues. After removal of 8 bases from V and 4 bases from J, the junction contained 0 bases not matched to a gene. CDR3 nucleotides: TGTGCCAGCGGGACAGGGTACGAGCAGTACTTC. This encodes CASGTGYEQYF.

V usage is TRBV12-3 or TRBV12-4 and J usage is TRBJ1-5; no clear D. Trimming shortened V by 6 bases and J by 7 bases, and 13 bases separated the two germline ends. This CDR3 spans 13 amino acids. CDR3 region: CASSDGSRQPQHF. The CDR3, as DNA: TGTGCCAGCAGCGACGGGTCCCGGCAGCCCCAGCATTTT.

This chain uses TRBV19 with TRBJ1-3; no clear D. The CDR3 runs to 15 residues. V was cut by 3 bases and J by 0 bases, with 9 bases left in between. Germline values: CDR1 LNHDA, CDR2 SQIVND (reference sequence). The CDR3 region has the DNA TGTGCCAGTAGTATCAGAGGACTCTCTGGAAACACCATATATTTT. As protein: CASSIRGLSGNTIYF.

The chain employs TRBV10-3 and TRBJ1-5, with 7 bases that match TRBD1. Trimming at V came to 0 bases and at J to 7 bases, leaving 6 bases not matched to a gene. There are 15 residues in the CDR3. CDR1 is ENHRY and CDR2 is SYGVKD in the germline V gene. CDR3 bases: TGTGCCATCAGTGAGTCGGGAGGGGGCGGCCAGCCCCAGCATTTT. Translation gives CAISESGGGGQPQHF.

This CDR3 is CAGGRTNTEAFF. CDR3 coding DNA: TGTGCCGGGGGACGGACGAACACTGAAGCTTTCTTT. The J gene is TRBJ1-1, the V gene TRBV28, with TRBD1 as a possible D gene (5 bases). This CDR3 comprises 12 residues. With 11 bases removed from V and 1 base from J, the gap between germline ends came to 11 bases. Germline loops: CDR1 MDHEN, CDR2 SYDVKM.

This sequence joins TRBV19 and TRBJ1-2; the match to TRBD1 covers 11 bases. The V segment lost 2 bases and the J segment 4 bases; nucleotides outside the gene matches: 3. CDR1 and CDR2 (germline): LNHDA, SQIVND (reference sequence). The CDR3 has 15 residues. In nucleotides, the CDR3 is TGTGCCAGTAGTATAAGGACAGGGGGCTTCTATGGCTACACCTTC. Amino acid sequence: CASSIRTGGFYGYTF. Based on the CDR3 plus reference TRBV19 and TRBJ1-2, the full variable domain is DGGITQSPKYLFRKEGQNVTLSCEQNLNHDAMYWYRQDPGQGLRLIYYSQIVNDFQKGDIAEGYSVSREKKESFPLTVTSAQKNPTAFYLCASSIRTGGFYGYTFGSGTRLTVV.

Only a few counts were recorded for this clone. This rearrangement joins TRBV18 to TRBJ1-1; perhaps TRBD1 as D (5 bases). Germline assignment: CDR1 KGHSH and CDR2 LQKENI. CDR3 length equals 14 residues. The V end lost 6 bases, the J end lost 4 bases, and 15 bases lay between the germline ends. This CDR3 reads CASSPREGITEAFF. In DNA, the CDR3 is TGTGCCAGCTCCCCCAGGGAGGGTATCACTGAAGCTTTCTTT.

V gene TRBV7-9 combines with J gene TRBJ2-2, with D perhaps being TRBD1 or TRBD2 (6 bases each). The V and J ends lost 3 bases and 4 bases respectively, with 15 bases between them. Germline CDR1 is SEHNR and CDR2 is FQNEAQ (reference sequence). This CDR3 is built from 16 residues. The CDR3 sequence: CASSFFRGGGTGELFF. DNA for the CDR3: TGTGCCAGCAGCTTTTTCCGAGGGGGAGGCACCGGGGAGCTGTTTTTT.

The chain joins TRBV6-5 to TRBJ2-5; unclear D gene. Germline CDR1 and CDR2: MNHEY and SVGAGI. The CDR3 runs 14 residues. Trimming left V 5 bases short and J 0 bases short, with 10 bases between. Here the CDR3 DNA reads TGTGCCAGCAGTCGGGCTCAGTACCAAGAGACCCAGTACTTC. Amino acids: CASSRAQYQETQYF.

The rearrangement uses TRBV5-6 and TRBJ2-7; D not certain. CDR1 SGHDT and CDR2 YYEEEE come from the germline V gene. This CDR3 has 13 amino acids. The V end lost 0 bases, the J end lost 4 bases, and 8 bases lay between the germline ends. For the CDR3, the DNA is TGTGCCAGCAGCTTGGGGGAATTGTACGAGCAGTACTTC. Its translation: CASSLGELYEQYF.